This TCR beta chain was captured in a study of T cell responses to AZD1222 COVID-19 vaccine. Study-wide context: Second-dose intervals near 4 or 12 weeks were combined.

The CDR3 runs to 14 residues. Trimming cost V 2 bases and J 2 bases; bases outside gene matches: 4. The germline gives CDR1 SGHKS, CDR2 YYEKEE (reference sequence). Sequencing used immunoSEQ multiplex PCR; TCRdb keeps in-frame clones, though not all of them. The sample consists of about 100,000 clones, around 90% of them appearing once. Here the sequenced sample was peripheral blood, taken on day 0 of AZD1222 vaccination. The TCR originated in an adult in good health. The genes are TRBV5-5 and TRBJ2-7, with 7 bases fitting TRBD1. The CDR3 reads CASSLRGRAYEQYF. The CDR3 DNA follows: TGTGCCAGCAGCTTAAGGGGGCGCGCCTACGAGCAGTACTTC.